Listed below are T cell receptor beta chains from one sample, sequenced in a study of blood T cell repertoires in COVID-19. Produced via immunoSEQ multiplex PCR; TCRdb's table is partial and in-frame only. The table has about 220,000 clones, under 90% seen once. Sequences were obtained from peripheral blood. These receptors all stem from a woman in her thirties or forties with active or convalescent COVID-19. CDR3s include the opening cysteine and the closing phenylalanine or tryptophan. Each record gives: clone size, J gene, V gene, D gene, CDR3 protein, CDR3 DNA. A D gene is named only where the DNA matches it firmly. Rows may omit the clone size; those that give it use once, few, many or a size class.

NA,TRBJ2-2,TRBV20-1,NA,CSASVPGFGGTGELFF,TGCAGTGCTAGTGTCCCGGGGTTCGGTGGGACCGGGGAGCTGTTTTTT
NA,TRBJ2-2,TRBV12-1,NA,CARYRVFPGELFF,TGTGCCAGATACAGGGTTTTCCCCGGGGAGCTGTTTTTT
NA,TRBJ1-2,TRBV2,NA,CASSVLVVSNYGYTF,TGTGCCAGCAGTGTATTGGTAGTTTCTAACTATGGCTACACCTTC
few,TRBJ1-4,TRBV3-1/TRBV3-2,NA,CASSQSGGGEKLFF,TGTGCCAGCAGCCAATCCGGGGGTGGGGAAAAACTGTTTTTT
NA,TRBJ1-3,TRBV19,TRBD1,CASSTQGAERNTIYF,TGTGCCAGTAGTACACAGGGGGCTGAGAGAAACACCATATATTTT
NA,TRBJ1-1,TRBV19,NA,CASSPTAQGSEAFF,TGTGCCAGTAGCCCCACCGCACAGGGCTCCGAAGCTTTCTTT
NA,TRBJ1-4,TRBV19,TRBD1,CASSPIVAGGEKLFF,TGTGCCAGTAGTCCAATAGTGGCAGGGGGTGAAAAACTGTTTTTT
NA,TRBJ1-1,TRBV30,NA,CAWSSYGGDGEAFF,TGTGCCTGGAGTTCTTACGGGGGGGACGGTGAAGCTTTCTTT
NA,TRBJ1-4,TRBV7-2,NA,CASSPASRATNEKLFF,TGTGCCAGCAGCCCGGCTTCGCGGGCAACTAATGAAAAACTGTTTTTT
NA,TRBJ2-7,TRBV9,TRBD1,CASSPRGGLSSYEQYF,TGTGCCAGCAGCCCGCGAGGGGGCCTGAGCTCCTACGAGCAGTACTTC
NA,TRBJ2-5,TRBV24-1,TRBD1,CATSDRGQGSQETQYF,TGTGCCACCAGTGACCGGGGACAGGGGAGCCAAGAGACCCAGTACTTC
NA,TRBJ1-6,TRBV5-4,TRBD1,CASSLGQGVSPLHF,TGTGCCAGCAGCTTGGGACAGGGGGTTTCACCCCTCCACTTT
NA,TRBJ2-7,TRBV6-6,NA,CASSPRVDYEQYF,TGTGCCAGCAGTCCCAGGGTAGACTACGAGCAGTACTTC
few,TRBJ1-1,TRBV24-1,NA,CATRGPTENTEAFF,TGTGCCACCAGAGGCCCTACAGAGAACACTGAAGCTTTCTTT
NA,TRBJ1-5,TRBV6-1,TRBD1,CASSAGTGLGNQPQHF,TGTGCCAGCAGTGCCGGGACAGGGTTGGGCAATCAGCCCCAGCATTTT
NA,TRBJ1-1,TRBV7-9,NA,CASSLGDRRNTEAFF,TGTGCCAGCAGCTTAGGCGACAGACGGAACACTGAAGCTTTCTTT
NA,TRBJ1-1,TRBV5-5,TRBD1,CASSFRTGMNTEAFF,TGTGCCAGCAGCTTCAGGACAGGCATGAACACTGAAGCTTTCTTT
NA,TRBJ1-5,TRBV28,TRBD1,CASSLETGNNQPQHF,TGTGCCAGCAGTTTAGAGACAGGGAACAATCAGCCCCAGCATTTT
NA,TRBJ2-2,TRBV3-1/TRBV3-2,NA,CASSQELAIPGELFF,TGTGCCAGCAGCCAAGAGCTAGCTATTCCGGGGGAGCTGTTTTTT
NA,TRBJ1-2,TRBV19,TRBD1,CASSQDRGSGGYTF,TGTGCCAGTAGTCAGGACAGGGGTTCAGGGGGCTACACCTTC
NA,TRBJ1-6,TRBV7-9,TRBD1,CASSLGPEDRVGIGTLHF,TGTGCCAGCAGCTTAGGTCCCGAGGACAGGGTAGGCATCGGGACCCTCCACTTT
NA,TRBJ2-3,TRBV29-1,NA,CSAAHQYTDTQYF,TGCAGCGCGGCACACCAATACACAGATACGCAGTATTTT